The clone carrying this TCR beta chain has just a few counts. The target antigen is unknown. The sample is drawn from a study of cytomegalovirus exposure and HLA in healthy donors. Regarding donors, all were healthy bone marrow donors. The CDR3 runs to 14 residues. The V and J ends lost 4 bases and 4 bases respectively, with 12 bases between them. Germline V gene lookup returns CDR1 MRHNA and CDR2 SNTAGT. The PCR made use of 60 Vbeta and 13 Jbeta primers. TCRdb's table, derived via immunoSEQ multiplex PCR, lists solely in-frame clones and lacks some. The sample lists 91,000 or so clones, 76% occurring once. Study observations and caveats: TCR beta V- and J-gene trimming, according to a later analysis, was linked to a missense DCLRE1C variant. Presence/absence analysis assumed near-uniform sequencing depth across donors. It emerged from a later analysis that several of the most significant clusters appeared to be linked to common viral pathogens.

The sequenced sample was PBMCs. This chain links TRBV6-4 with TRBJ2-3, with D perhaps matching TRBD2 (7 bases). This clonotype was obtained from a man aged 25 to 40 in good health and CMV-seropositive. This CDR3 reads CASSGGGGSDTQYF. The CDR3 region has the DNA TGTGCCAGCAGTGGAGGCGGGGGCTCAGATACGCAGTATTTT.